The entry below describes one T cell receptor (beta chain). Its cognate antigen is unknown. The CDR3 is made up of 13 amino acids. The V gene's germline CDR1 is SGHDN and CDR2 FVKESK. V dropped 3 bases and J dropped 6; count of bases not matched to a gene: 2. The PCR used 60 Vbeta and 13 Jbeta primers. The assay was immunoSEQ multiplex PCR, and TCRdb's table has in-frame clones only and misses some. The table includes fewer than 200,000 clones, around four fifths detected once. Each donor's status was that of a healthy bone marrow donor. This entry belongs to a study of cytomegalovirus exposure and HLA in healthy donors. Whole-study results and caveats: Later on, an analysis found that several of the most significant clusters appeared to be linked to common viral pathogens, which included parvovirus B19. Cytomegalovirus status, reportedly, was diagnosed with high specificity and sensitivity by the classifier. Testing in vitro showed a few CMV-associated chains specific for CMV antigens.

The receptor comes from a man aged 25 to 40 in good health and CMV-seronegative. The chain links TRBV14 to TRBJ1-2; TRBD1 aligns across 9 bases. Sequenced sample: PBMCs. The CDR3 coding sequence is TGTGCCAGCAGCCAGGACAGGGGCCATGGCTACACCTTC. The encoded protein is CASSQDRGHGYTF.